Below, one TCR beta chain is given with its context. At one boundary the junction diverges from the germline segment, which might be a read error. Through Arm-PCR of CDR3 regions and iRepertoire HTBI primers, TCR beta libraries were built. TCRdb called the multiplex PCR reads again in MiXCR, with one record for every CDR3 protein. The sample lists 350,000 to 450,000 distinct CDR3 sequences, 16% occurring once. This sample's time point: newly diagnosed GD, antithyroid drugs for less than 3 months. The TCR library was made from RNA that had been extracted from PBMCs in TRIzol. The data belong to a study of regulatory T cells in long-lasting Graves disease. The CDR3 extends over 13 amino acids. Germline V lookup: CDR1 LGHNA, CDR2 YNFKEQ. These data are also associated with another study on T cells in Graves' hyperthyroidism and ophthalmopathy.

The starting material was peripheral blood mononuclear cells (PBMCs), obtained at new diagnosis, from a patient treated with antithyroid drugs. This receptor was taken from a man aged 40-49 years with Graves disease. The chain is built from TRBV4-2 and TRBJ1-4; a weak D match, TRBD1 (6 bases). The CDR3 is CASSLDWTASTTF. The CDR3 DNA reads TGTGCCAGCAGCCTCGATTGGACAGCCTCTACCACCTTT.